Sequencing of this TCR beta chain was carried out in a study of control samples from healthy donors and cancer patients. Germline V CDR1 and CDR2: SGDLS, YYNGEE. Trimming left V 0 bases short and J 2 bases short, with 14 bases between. The CDR3 sequence is 16 residues long. The repertoire was sequenced with immunoSEQ multiplex PCR; TCRdb's copy has only in-frame clones and lacks some. The table has fewer than 200,000 clones, 88% seen once. The TCR was taken from a woman younger than 45 in good health. Sequencing was carried out using blood. The chain uses TRBV9 and TRBJ2-5; a possible D gene is TRBD1 (6 bases). CDR3 nucleotide sequence: TGTGCCAGCAGCGTAGCAGGGGCCTTACGACAAGAGACCCAGTACTTC. Its translation: CASSVAGALRQETQYF. The full variable domain, rest sourced from reference TRBV9 and TRBJ2-5, is DSGVTQTPKHLITATGQRVTLRCSPRSGDLSVYWYQQSLDQGLQFLIQYYNGEERAKGNILERFSAQQFPDLHSELNLSSLELGDSALYFCASSVAGALRQETQYFGPGTRLLVL.